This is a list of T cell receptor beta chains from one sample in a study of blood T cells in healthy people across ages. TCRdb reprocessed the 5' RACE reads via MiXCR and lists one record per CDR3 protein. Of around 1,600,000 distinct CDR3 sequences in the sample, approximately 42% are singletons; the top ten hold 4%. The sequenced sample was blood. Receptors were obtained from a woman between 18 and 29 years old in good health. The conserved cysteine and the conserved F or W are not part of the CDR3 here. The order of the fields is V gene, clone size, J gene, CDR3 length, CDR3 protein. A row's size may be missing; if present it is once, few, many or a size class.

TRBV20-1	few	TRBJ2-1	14	SARRSGTGRRDEQF
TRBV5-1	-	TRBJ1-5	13	ANSSGQGDNQPQH
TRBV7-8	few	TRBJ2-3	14	ASSSYPGQGLNTQY
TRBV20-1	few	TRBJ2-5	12	SARDVLAGETQY
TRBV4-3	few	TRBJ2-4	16	ASSQDLVGTIAKNIQY
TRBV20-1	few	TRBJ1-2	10	SAKQGAYGYT
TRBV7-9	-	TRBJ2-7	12	ASSTIAGSYEQY
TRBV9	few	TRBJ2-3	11	ASSVAPQSTQY
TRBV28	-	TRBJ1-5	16	ASSLELVTPYSNQPQH
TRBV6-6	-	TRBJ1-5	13	ASSYGRGLGQPQH
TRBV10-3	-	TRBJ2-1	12	AISVAGAYNEQF
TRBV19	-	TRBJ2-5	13	ASSTDKRYQETQY